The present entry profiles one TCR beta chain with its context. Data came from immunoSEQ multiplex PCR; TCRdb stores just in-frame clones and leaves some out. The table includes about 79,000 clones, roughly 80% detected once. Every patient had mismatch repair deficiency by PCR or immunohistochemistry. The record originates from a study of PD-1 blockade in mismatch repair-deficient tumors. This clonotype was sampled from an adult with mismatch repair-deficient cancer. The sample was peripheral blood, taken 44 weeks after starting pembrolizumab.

CDR3 protein: CASCNGLGQETQYF. Written as DNA, the CDR3 is TGTGCCAGCTGCAACGGACTCGGGCAAGAGACCCAGTACTTC. The chain uses TRBV6-6 and TRBJ2-5, with D perhaps matching TRBD2 (5 bases). The germline gives CDR1 MNHNY, CDR2 SVGAGI (reference sequence). The CDR3 consists of 14 residues. The V end lost 8 bases, the J end lost 2 bases, and 15 bases lay between the germline ends.